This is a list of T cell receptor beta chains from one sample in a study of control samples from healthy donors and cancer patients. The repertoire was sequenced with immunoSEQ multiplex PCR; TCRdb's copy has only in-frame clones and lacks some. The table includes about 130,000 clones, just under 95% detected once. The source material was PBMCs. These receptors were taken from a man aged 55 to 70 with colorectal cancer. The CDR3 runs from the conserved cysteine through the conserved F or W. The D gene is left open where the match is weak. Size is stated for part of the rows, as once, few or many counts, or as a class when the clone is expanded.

CASSPPNLPQGGTEAFF,TGTGCCAGCTCACCACCTAACCTACCTCAGGGTGGCACTGAAGCTTTCTTT,TRBV18,TRBJ1-1,.,.
CASTLGGTNEKLFF,TGTGCCAGCACCCTAGGGGGGACTAATGAAAAACTGTTTTTT,TRBV2,TRBJ1-4,.,.
CASSLLAGGPHEQYF,TGTGCCAGCAGTTTACTGGCGGGGGGGCCCCACGAGCAGTACTTC,TRBV27,TRBJ2-7,TRBD2,.
CSVEDDRARRAFF,TGCAGCGTTGAAGACGACAGGGCTCGTCGAGCTTTCTTT,TRBV29-1,TRBJ1-1,TRBD1,.
CASSLADLSTEAFF,TGTGCCAGCAGCTTGGCGGATCTTTCTACTGAAGCTTTCTTT,TRBV6-5,TRBJ1-1,.,.
CATSRGTNGNQPQHF,TGTGCCACCAGCAGAGGGACGAATGGCAATCAGCCCCAGCATTTT,TRBV15,TRBJ1-5,.,few
CAISESEGNTIYF,TGTGCCATCAGTGAGTCGGAGGGAAACACCATATATTTT,TRBV10-3,TRBJ1-3,.,.
CASTIPRGNTEAFF,TGTGCCAGCACTATCCCTAGGGGGAACACTGAAGCTTTCTTT,TRBV11-2,TRBJ1-1,.,.
CASSLAGSYNEQFF,TGTGCCAGCAGCTTAGCGGGCTCCTACAATGAGCAGTTCTTC,TRBV11-3,TRBJ2-1,.,.
CSVELGAGNQPQHF,TGCAGCGTCGAGTTGGGGGCAGGTAATCAGCCCCAGCATTTT,TRBV29-1,TRBJ1-5,.,.
CASSLGTYGYTF,TGTGCCAGCAGTTTAGGAACTTATGGCTACACCTTC,TRBV12-3/TRBV12-4,TRBJ1-2,.,.
CASSLSLNTEAFF,TGTGCCAGCAGCTTAAGCCTGAACACTGAAGCTTTCTTT,TRBV11-2,TRBJ1-1,.,.
CASSDSFFPNEQFF,TGCGCCAGCAGTGACTCCTTTTTTCCCAATGAGCAGTTCTTC,TRBV10-1,TRBJ2-1,.,.
CASSLGLASNEQFF,TGTGCCAGCAGCTTGGGACTAGCCAGCAATGAGCAGTTCTTC,TRBV11-2,TRBJ2-1,TRBD2,.
CASSPNTNTGELFF,TGTGCCAGCAGCCCTAACACCAACACCGGGGAGCTGTTTTTT,TRBV11-3,TRBJ2-2,.,.
CASSPGGSGTGYGYTF,TGCGCCAGCAGCCCGGGGGGGTCCGGGACAGGGTATGGCTACACCTTC,TRBV5-1,TRBJ1-2,TRBD1,.
CSVAESTGYTEAFF,TGCAGCGTCGCCGAATCTACAGGGTACACTGAAGCTTTCTTT,TRBV29-1,TRBJ1-1,.,.
CATSGARNQPQHF,TGTGCCACTTCAGGGGCTCGCAATCAGCCCCAGCATTTT,TRBV24-1,TRBJ1-5,.,.
CASSFGLRDSTEAFF,TGTGCCAGCAGCTTTGGGCTGAGGGATTCCACTGAAGCTTTCTTT,TRBV7-9,TRBJ1-1,.,once
CASSLTGSANTIYF,TGTGCCAGCAGCCTTACAGGGTCAGCAAACACCATATATTTT,TRBV3-1/TRBV3-2,TRBJ1-3,.,.
CAWGQIPQETQYF,TGTGCCTGGGGACAGATCCCCCAAGAGACCCAGTACTTC,TRBV30,TRBJ2-5,.,.
CATSENRDFYGYTF,TGTGCCACCAGTGAAAACAGGGACTTCTATGGCTACACCTTC,TRBV24-1,TRBJ1-2,.,.
CASSEGQAGTGELFF,TGCGCCAGCAGTGAAGGACAGGCCGGGACCGGGGAGCTGTTTTTT,TRBV10-1,TRBJ2-2,TRBD1,.
CASTPGLTSTDTQYF,TGTGCCAGTACCCCGGGGTTAACTAGCACAGATACGCAGTATTTT,TRBV19,TRBJ2-3,.,.
CASSQTGTGSTEAFF,TGTGCCAGCAGTCAAACCGGGACAGGGAGCACTGAAGCTTTCTTT,TRBV25-1,TRBJ1-1,TRBD1,.
CASSVEVGELFF,TGTGCCAGCAGCGTAGAAGTCGGGGAGCTGTTTTTT,TRBV9,TRBJ2-2,.,.
CASSRGGQTYEQYF,TGTGCCAGCAGCCGAGGGGGACAGACCTACGAGCAGTACTTC,TRBV3-1/TRBV3-2,TRBJ2-7,TRBD1,.
CASSSTGGSTEAFF,TGTGCCAGCAGCTCCACAGGGGGAAGTACTGAAGCTTTCTTT,TRBV7-2,TRBJ1-1,TRBD1,.
CASSFGDYGAQYF,TGTGCCAGCAGTTTCGGGGATTATGGGGCCCAGTACTTC,TRBV12-3/TRBV12-4,TRBJ2-5,.,.
CASSSQGGWRNTEAFF,TGTGCCAGCAGTTCCCAGGGGGGTTGGAGGAACACTGAAGCTTTCTTT,TRBV11-2,TRBJ1-1,TRBD1,.
CASSSWGPGSYNEQFF,TGTGCCAGCAGCTCCTGGGGGCCCGGATCCTACAATGAGCAGTTCTTC,TRBV7-2,TRBJ2-1,.,.